These 29 T cell receptor beta chains share one sample of origin, sequenced in a study of blood T cell repertoires in COVID-19. Here immunoSEQ multiplex PCR was the method, and the copy in TCRdb shows in-frame clones only, minus some. The sample shows 80,000 to 100,000 clones, 80% of them seen only once. Input material: peripheral blood. All receptors come from a man between 45 and 60 years old who had recovered from COVID-19.

The table lists this clone with a count of one. The V and J genes are TRBV5-4 and TRBJ2-1; 7 nucleotides agree with TRBD1. The germline gives CDR1 SGHNT, CDR2 YYREEE (reference sequence). The J segment lost 1 base and the V segment lost 4 bases, leaving 8 bases of the junction unmatched. The CDR3 covers 16 residues. The CDR3 DNA follows: TGTGCCAGCAGCCACGGACAGGCCCGTTCCTACAATGAGCAGTTCTTC. It encodes CASSHGQARSYNEQFF.

In this sample, this clone turned up once. V usage is TRBV19 and J usage is TRBJ1-1, with 7 bases fitting TRBD1. The V segment lost 10 bases and the J segment 0 bases; nucleotides outside the gene matches: 5. The V gene's germline CDR1 is LNHDA and CDR2 SQIVND (reference sequence). The CDR3 has 13 residues. CDR3: CATKGQLNTEAFF. In nucleotides, the CDR3 is TGTGCCACCAAGGGACAGCTGAACACTGAAGCTTTCTTT.

In this sample, this clone turned up once. The chain uses TRBV6-4 and TRBJ1-6, with D hard to call. Per germline, CDR1 MRHNA and CDR2 SNTAGT. The CDR3 extends over 15 amino acids. Trimming left V 11 bases short and J 6 bases short, with 20 bases between. CDR3: CAPRASRVRNSPLHF. CDR3 bases: TGTGCCCCGAGGGCCAGTAGGGTGCGTAATTCACCCCTCCACTTT.

The rearrangement joins TRBV4-3 to TRBJ2-5; D gene ambiguous. Germline CDR1 and CDR2: LGHNA and YSLEER. With 1 base removed from V and 4 bases from J, the gap between germline ends came to 13 bases. This CDR3 is 15 amino acids long. The CDR3 reads CASSQVWVSGETQYF. The CDR3 nucleotides are TGCGCCAGCAGCCAAGTGTGGGTTTCGGGAGAGACCCAGTACTTC.

The rearrangement links TRBV5-1 to TRBJ2-7; 11 positions match TRBD1. The CDR3 length is 17 residues. J gave up 5 bases and V 0 bases, and 10 bases lay outside the gene matches. Germline loops: CDR1 SGHRS, CDR2 YFSETQ. The CDR3 nucleotides read TGCGCCAGCAGCTTGGGAATAGACGGGACAGGGGGAAACGAGCAGTACTTC. Translation: CASSLGIDGTGGNEQYF.

The J gene is TRBJ2-1, the V gene TRBV12-3 or TRBV12-4, with D tentatively TRBD2 (6 bases). With 5 bases removed from V and 4 bases from J, the gap between germline ends came to 9 bases. This CDR3 spans 13 amino acids. CDR3: CASSRGLYNEQFF. For the CDR3, the DNA is TGTGCCAGCAGTAGAGGACTATACAATGAGCAGTTCTTC.

The rearrangement uses TRBV7-2 and TRBJ2-7, with TRBD2 identical over 11 bases. Germline V gene lookup returns CDR1 SGHTA and CDR2 FQGNSA. Trimming removed 4 bases from V and 6 bases from J; junction bases left unmatched: 5. This CDR3 has 14 amino acids. The CDR3 loop is CASSSSGRKGEQYF. In nucleotides, the CDR3 is TGTGCCAGCAGCTCTAGCGGGAGGAAGGGCGAGCAGTACTTC. The whole variable domain, remainder taken from reference TRBV7-2 and TRBJ2-7, is GAGVSQSPSNKVTEKGKDVELRCDPISGHTALYWYRQSLGQGLEFLIYFQGNSAPDKSGLPSDRFSAERTGGSVSTLTIQRTQQEDSAVYLCASSSSGRKGEQYFGPGTRLTVT.

The J gene is TRBJ1-2, the V gene TRBV5-1; 8 bases match TRBD1. Germline V gives CDR1 SGHRS, CDR2 YFSETQ. V trimming: 3 bases; J trimming: 8 bases; junction bases outside the gene matches: 9. The CDR3 is made up of 14 amino acids. This CDR3 is CASSSTGAGDGYTF. The DNA of the CDR3 is TGCGCCAGCAGCTCGACAGGGGCGGGCGACGGCTACACCTTC.

The V call is TRBV4-1, the J call TRBJ2-5; 7 bases map to TRBD1. Losses at the gene ends were 0 bases for V and 5 bases for J; bases not matched to a gene: 6. Germline CDR1 is MGHRA and CDR2 is YSYEKL. The CDR3 is made up of 15 amino acids. The CDR3 coding sequence is TGCGCCAGCAGCCAAGAGGGCAGGGGGTGGGAGACCCAGTACTTC. Its translation is CASSQEGRGWETQYF.

In this sample, this clone turned up many times. V is TRBV11-2 and J is TRBJ2-7, with TRBD1 as a possible D gene (5 bases). The V end was cut by 0 bases, the J end by 3 bases, with 21 bases between. The germline gives CDR1 SGHAT, CDR2 FQNNGV. There are 18 residues in the CDR3. This chain's CDR3 is CASSLDPDRPPLLYEQYF. The CDR3 DNA follows: TGTGCCAGCAGCTTAGATCCCGACAGACCTCCGCTCCTCTACGAGCAGTACTTC.

V and J are TRBV30 and TRBJ2-1, with D possibly TRBD2 on 5 matching bases. The ends were cut back, 5 bases at V and 13 bases at J, with 30 bases in the middle. Germline V gives CDR1 GTSNPN, CDR2 SVGIG (reference sequence). The CDR3 is 16 residues long. In nucleotides, the CDR3 is TGTGCCTGGGTGACTATAAAGAACCTAGGGCCGCAACCACAGTTCTTC. Amino acid sequence: CAWVTIKNLGPQPQFF.

CDR3 loop: CASSGSTGRLLSNQPQHF. CDR3 nucleotides: TGCGCCAGCAGTGGGTCGACAGGGCGCTTACTTAGCAATCAGCCCCAGCATTTT. V and J are TRBV10-1 and TRBJ1-5; 7 nucleotides align to TRBD1. J gave up 0 bases and V 4 bases, and 12 bases lay outside the gene matches. This CDR3 is 18 amino acids long. Germline loops: CDR1 WNHNN, CDR2 SYGVQD (reference sequence).

The gene calls are TRBV5-1 and TRBJ1-2; no firm D call. Trimming took 2 bases from V and 0 from J, leaving 17 bases between them. CDR3 size: 17 residues. CDR1 SGHRS and CDR2 YFSETQ come from the germline V gene. The CDR3 region has the DNA TGCGCCAGCAGCTTTAATTCACAGCAGCCAACTAACTATGGCTACACCTTC. It codes for CASSFNSQQPTNYGYTF.

V and J are TRBV3-1 (or the pseudogene TRBV3-2) and TRBJ2-7, with 7 nucleotides matching TRBD1. Germline V gene data show CDR1 as LGHDT and CDR2 as YNNKEL (reference sequence). V trimming: 1 base; J trimming: 0 bases; junction bases outside the gene matches: 3. The CDR3 consists of 15 residues. The CDR3 sequence: CASSQGGQSSYEQYF. The DNA for the CDR3 is TGTGCCAGCAGCCAAGGGGGACAGAGCTCCTACGAGCAGTACTTC.

The rearrangement links TRBV5-1 to TRBJ1-2; 10 bases are shared with TRBD1. The germline gives CDR1 SGHRS, CDR2 YFSETQ. The length of the CDR3 is 16 residues. Trimming cost V 2 bases and J 6 bases; bases outside gene matches: 10. Written as DNA, the CDR3 is TGCGCCAGCAGCTTATCGACAGGGGGCATAGGGAATGGCTACACCTTC. Its translation is CASSLSTGGIGNGYTF.

V is TRBV5-1 and J is TRBJ1-1; TRBD1 aligns across 7 bases. The germline CDR1 and CDR2 sequences are SGHRS and YFSETQ. The CDR3 is made up of 16 amino acids. Losses at the gene ends were 6 bases for V and 2 bases for J; bases not matched to a gene: 13. The CDR3 reads CASTELTGSFNTEAFF. The CDR3 DNA is TGCGCCAGCACCGAATTGACAGGGAGCTTTAACACTGAAGCTTTCTTT.

The rearrangement joins TRBV27 to TRBJ2-6, with 8 bases matching TRBD1. CDR3 length equals 17 residues. V lost 6 bases and J lost 2; bases outside the gene matches: 9. Germline loops: CDR1 MNHEY, CDR2 SMNVEV (reference sequence). The CDR3 loop is CASRPGTGWAGANVLTF. CDR3 sequence (DNA): TGTGCCAGCAGACCCGGGACAGGCTGGGCTGGGGCCAACGTCCTGACTTTC.

This clone was seen a handful of times. The rearrangement links TRBV29-1 to TRBJ1-2; D is unresolved. In germline, CDR1 is SQVTM, CDR2 ANQGSEA. Trimming left V 3 bases short and J 4 bases short, with 15 bases between. The CDR3 extends over 14 amino acids. CDR3 DNA: TGCAGCGTTGAGAGCCACAGAGTTCTCTATGGCTACACCTTC. Translated, it gives CSVESHRVLYGYTF.

The sample holds a few counts of this clone. The rearrangement links TRBV7-3 to TRBJ1-1; D call uncertain. Germline CDR1 is SGHTA and CDR2 is FQGTGA. Trimming shortened V by 3 bases and J by 3 bases, and 8 bases separated the two germline ends. The CDR3 sequence is 13 residues long. The CDR3 DNA is TGTGCCAGCAGCTTGACTCGGGACACTGAAGCTTTCTTT. The encoded protein is CASSLTRDTEAFF. The full variable domain, rest sourced from reference TRBV7-3 and TRBJ1-1, is GAGVSQTPSNKVTEKGKYVELRCDPISGHTALYWYRQSLGQGPEFLIYFQGTGAADDSGLPNDRFFAVRPEGSVSTLKIQRTERGDSAVYLCASSLTRDTEAFFGQGTRLTVV.

The chain recombines TRBV5-1 with TRBJ1-4, with D maybe TRBD1 (5 bases). Trimming removed 1 base from V and 7 bases from J, with 14 bases in between. The germline V gene encodes CDR1 SGHRS and CDR2 YFSETQ. The CDR3 runs to 15 residues. CDR3 in amino acids: CASSLSGREGEKLFF. The DNA for the CDR3 is TGCGCCAGCAGCTTGTCCGGCAGGGAGGGTGAAAAACTGTTTTTT.

The chain is built from TRBV6-2 or TRBV6-3 and TRBJ2-5, with D unclear. V lost 0 bases and J 7 bases, leaving 9 bases between the germline ends. CDR3 length: 13 residues. Germline-derived CDR1 and CDR2 are MNHEY and SVGEGT. The CDR3 reads CASSYSQVWTQYF. The CDR3 DNA sequence: TGTGCCAGCAGTTACTCACAAGTTTGGACCCAGTACTTC.

This rearrangement joins TRBV18 to TRBJ2-7; 9 nucleotides match TRBD1. CDR3 size: 15 residues. Germline values: CDR1 KGHSH, CDR2 LQKENI. V shed 2 bases, J shed 3 bases, and the junction held 5 bases outside the gene matches. CDR3 protein: CASSPATGGFYEQYF. In DNA, the CDR3 is TGTGCCAGCTCACCAGCGACAGGGGGTTTCTACGAGCAGTACTTC.

The sample holds one count of this clone. The J gene is TRBJ1-1, the V gene TRBV6-2 or TRBV6-3; D perhaps matches TRBD1 (5 bases). This CDR3 has 14 amino acids. Germline-derived CDR1 and CDR2 are MNHEY and SVGEGT. Trimming took off 5 bases at V and 1 base at J, with 11 bases between the two ends. The CDR3 protein is CASSHETENTEAFF. CDR3 DNA sequence: TGTGCCAGCAGTCACGAGACAGAGAACACTGAAGCTTTCTTT.

The chain has TRBV18 and TRBJ2-3; 7 bases are a match to TRBD2. This CDR3 is 15 amino acids long. The V gene end was trimmed by 3 bases and the J gene end by 7 bases; junction bases not matched to a gene: 10. Germline V lookup: CDR1 KGHSH, CDR2 LQKENI. This CDR3 reads CASSPPSGGDYTQYF. The DNA of the CDR3 is TGTGCCAGCTCACCCCCTAGCGGAGGGGACTATACGCAGTATTTT. The full variable domain, completed using reference TRBV18 and TRBJ2-3, is NAGVMQNPRHLVRRRGQEARLRCSPMKGHSHVYWYRQLPEEGLKFMVYLQKENIIDESGMPKERFSAEFPKEGPSILRIQQVVRGDSAAYFCASSPPSGGDYTQYFGPGTRLTVL.

The chain has TRBV7-6 and TRBJ1-1; D call uncertain. The CDR3 is made up of 11 amino acids. The V and J ends lost 10 bases and 0 bases respectively, with 6 bases between them. Germline V gene lookup returns CDR1 SGHVS and CDR2 FNYEAQ. CDR3 DNA sequence: TGTGCCACGGGTATGAACACTGAAGCTTTCTTT. It yields the protein CATGMNTEAFF.

V is TRBV20-1 and J is TRBJ1-3, with a tentative D call TRBD1 (5 bases). Per germline, CDR1 DFQATT and CDR2 SNEGSKA (reference sequence). With 3 bases removed from V and 0 bases from J, the gap between germline ends came to 18 bases. The length of the CDR3 is 17 residues. The CDR3 loop is CSASGAGELFSGNTIYF. CDR3 nucleotide sequence: TGCAGTGCTAGTGGGGCGGGGGAGCTCTTCTCTGGAAACACCATATATTTT.

CDR3 loop: CASSLQFEQYF. The CDR3 coding sequence is TGTGCCAGCAGTTTGCAGTTCGAGCAGTACTTC. The chain links TRBV28 to TRBJ2-7, with no clear D. Deletions cut 3 bases from V and 6 bases from J, with 6 bases between. The CDR3 length is 11 residues. Germline CDR1 reads MDHEN; CDR2 reads SYDVKM.

Only a few counts were recorded for this clone. The gene calls are TRBV6-5 and TRBJ2-7; 8 positions agree with TRBD1. The V gene end was trimmed by 5 bases and the J gene end by 2 bases; junction bases not matched to a gene: 5. Germline CDR1 reads MNHEY; CDR2 reads SVGAGI. The CDR3 runs 14 residues. The CDR3 here is CASSLWTGTYEQYF. The CDR3, as DNA: TGTGCCAGCAGTCTGTGGACAGGGACCTACGAGCAGTACTTC.

The V gene is TRBV12-3 or TRBV12-4, the J gene TRBJ2-3, with 9 bases that match TRBD1. This CDR3 spans 12 amino acids. With 2 bases clipped from V and 13 bases from J, the junction kept 4 bases outside the gene matches. The CDR3 nucleotides read TGTGCCAGCAGTTTATACAGGGGGCCGGAGTATTTT. It codes for CASSLYRGPEYF.